The following is a T cell receptor beta chain sequence with its context. This CDR3 region has 13 residues. Germline loops: CDR1 SNHLY, CDR2 FYNNEI. Trimming pared 5 bases from V and 13 bases from J, leaving 18 bases between. The data were produced by immunoSEQ multiplex PCR, yet TCRdb's version contains in-frame clones alone and is incomplete. This sample has about 62,000 clones, with approximately 80% found just once. This record belongs to a study of blood T cell repertoires in COVID-19. This chain uses TRBV2 with TRBJ2-1, with D maybe TRBD1 (6 bases). What was sequenced was peripheral blood. The receptor's source is a man aged 60 to 69 with acute or convalescent COVID-19. CDR3 sequence: CASSYGNRVPQFF. The CDR3 nucleotides read TGTGCCAGCAGTTACGGTAACAGGGTACCCCAGTTCTTC.